One T cell receptor (beta chain) is described in this entry. The antigen remains unidentified. These data originate in a study of vaccination and CD4 T cells after COVID-19. Study conclusions and caveats: Spike mono-reactive status applied to 304 of 307 vaccine-specific clones in convalescent patients.

Sequencing of the DNA from cultured CD4+ T cells was carried out with the Oncomine TCR Beta short-read assay. TCRdb independently ran MiXCR on the PCR reads; one entry per CDR3 protein. The data contain 20,000 to 25,000 distinct CDR3 sequences, roughly 52% of them singletons. Treatment of the sample: roughly ten-day PBMC culture with coronavirus spike peptide pools or control peptides (ViraFEST assay). Peptide pools at roughly 10 ug/ml stimulated around 2 million PBMCs per well with about 9.1 IU/ml IL-2. Between the trimmed V and J ends, which lost 1 base and 2 bases, there was a span of 24 bases. The CDR3 consists of 19 residues. Germline V lookup: CDR1 SEHNR, CDR2 FQNEAQ (reference sequence).

The rearrangement links TRBV7-9 to TRBJ2-7; D may be TRBD1 or TRBD2 (5 bases each). Sample: CD4+ T cells from blood, cultured in vitro. The receptor was isolated from a human donor who had recovered from COVID-19. The CDR3 region is CASSLVAGGFDRSAYEQYF. The CDR3 DNA sequence: TGTGCCAGCAGCTTAGTTGCCGGCGGGTTTGACAGAAGCGCCTACGAGCAGTACTTC.